The 29 T cell receptor beta chains in this list originate from one sample, sequenced in a study of HIV-infected children after antiretroviral therapy interruption. The TCR library was built from RNA with a 3' RACE protocol and unique molecular identifiers. TCRdb re-analysed the 3' RACE reads in MiXCR, keeping a single row per CDR3 protein. The sample consists of roughly 4,200 distinct CDR3 sequences, approximately 4.8% of them appearing once. The treatment was: PENTA 11 planned treatment interruption arm or continuous ART arm. The sample in question was CD45RO+ CD8+ T cells from PBMCs, pooled from several time points, obtained from a donor given antiretroviral therapy, either interrupted or continuous. Subset specified: memory CD8+ CD45RO+ CD45RA- T cells. The receptors derive from a pool of human donors with HIV.

The rearrangement links TRBV2 to TRBJ2-6; the D is unclear. The V gene's germline CDR1 is SNHLY and CDR2 FYNNEI. The CDR3 loop spans 14 amino acids. The V gene lost 4 bases and the J gene lost 0 bases, with 4 bases spanning the gap. DNA for the CDR3: TGTGCCAGCAGTGTCCCCTCTGGGGCCAACGTCCTGACTTTC. It translates to CASSVPSGANVLTF.

In this sample, this clonotype turned up a few times. J is TRBJ2-2 and V is TRBV4-2; TRBD2 might be the D (6 bases). Germline values: CDR1 LGHNA, CDR2 YNFKEQ. Trimming shortened V by 3 bases and J by 3 bases, and 17 bases separated the two germline ends. The CDR3 has 17 amino acids. CDR3 sequence reads: CASSHTGGVLDTGELFF. The CDR3 bases are TGTGCCAGCAGCCACACGGGCGGGGTCTTGGACACCGGGGAGCTGTTTTTT.

This clonotype has ten or more counts. This rearrangement joins TRBV7-9 to TRBJ1-5; TRBD1 matches 7 bases. There are 19 residues in the CDR3. V gave up 1 base and J gave up 0 bases; unmatched junction bases: 12. In germline, CDR1 is SEHNR, CDR2 FQNEAQ (reference sequence). In nucleotides, the CDR3 is TGTGCCAGCAGCTTAGGTCCTTACCGGGACAGCTATAGCAATCAGCCCCAGCATTTT. Its protein is CASSLGPYRDSYSNQPQHF.

This clonotype was seen a few times. The rearrangement uses TRBV11-2 and TRBJ2-7; TRBD1 aligns across 10 bases. The germline V gene has CDR1 SGHAT and CDR2 FQNNGV. The V and J ends lost 0 bases and 3 bases, in that order; junction bases with no gene match: 8. The CDR3 is 17 amino acids. DNA for the CDR3: TGTGCCAGCAGCTTAGATAGGAGGGACAGGGGTTTCTACGAGCAGTACTTC. Its protein product is CASSLDRRDRGFYEQYF. Looking up the rest from reference TRBV11-2 and TRBJ2-7 gives the full variable domain: EAGVAQSPRYKIIEKRQSVAFWCNPISGHATLYWYQQILGQGPKLLIQFQNNGVVDDSQLPKDRFSAERLKGVDSTLKIQPAKLEDSAVYLCASSLDRRDRGFYEQYFGPGTRLTVT.

This clonotype was counted ten times or more. The V gene is TRBV28, the J gene TRBJ1-1; a possible D gene is TRBD1 (5 bases). The length of the CDR3 is 19 residues. Germline loops: CDR1 MDHEN, CDR2 SYDVKM. Deletions cut 3 bases from V and 0 bases from J, with 23 bases between. CDR3 sequence reads: CASSFYGAELRTMNTEAFF. Written as DNA, the CDR3 is TGTGCCAGCAGTTTCTATGGGGCGGAACTGCGGACGATGAACACTGAAGCTTTCTTT.

This clonotype is categorized as medium-sized. Written as DNA, the CDR3 is TGTGCCAGCAGCGAACCTAGCGGGGGGGCCCCCGGGGAGCTGTTTTTT. This translates into CASSEPSGGAPGELFF. The rearrangement links TRBV11-3 to TRBJ2-2; 12 positions agree with TRBD2. The CDR3 length is 16 residues. After removal of 5 bases from V and 6 bases from J, the junction contained 7 bases not matched to a gene. Germline V gives CDR1 SGHNT, CDR2 YENEEA.

There are a few counts of this clonotype. The chain carries TRBV12-3 or TRBV12-4 and TRBJ2-7, with D perhaps matching TRBD1 (6 bases). The CDR3 is made up of 14 amino acids. Trimming took 5 bases from V and 4 from J, leaving 15 bases between them. The DNA for the CDR3 is TGTGCCAGCAGTGCCCCTTTAGACAGGTACGAGCAGTACTTC. Protein sequence: CASSAPLDRYEQYF.

This clonotype is judged medium-sized (0.01 to 0.1%). The rearrangement uses TRBV5-1 and TRBJ1-2; D not resolved. This CDR3 region has 15 residues. Trimming cost V 2 bases and J 0 bases, with 11 bases left between them. Germline V gene sequence: CDR1 SGHRS, CDR2 YFSETQ. CDR3 sequence reads: CASSFGPKANYGYTF. The CDR3 nucleotides read TGCGCCAGCAGCTTCGGACCCAAAGCTAACTATGGCTACACCTTC.

By share of the sample, this clonotype is medium-sized (0.01 to 0.1%). The V gene is TRBV15, the J gene TRBJ2-3; D unresolved. Germline lookup yields CDR1 LNHNV and CDR2 YYDKDF (reference sequence). The V and J ends lost 0 bases and 6 bases respectively, with 10 bases between them. This CDR3 has 14 residues. CDR3 loop: CATSREGPTDTQYF. In nucleotides, the CDR3 is TGTGCCACCAGCAGAGAGGGCCCGACGGATACGCAGTATTTT.

This clonotype has at least ten counts. The chain carries TRBV19 and TRBJ2-1; D call uncertain. The CDR3 length is 11 residues. CDR1 and CDR2 (germline): LNHDA, SQIVND (reference sequence). The V gene lost 8 bases and the J gene lost 4 bases, with 6 bases spanning the gap. CDR3 coding DNA: TGTGCCAGTGCTGAATACAATGAGCAGTTCTTC. Translated, it gives CASAEYNEQFF.

The chain combines TRBV20-1 with TRBJ2-2; D is ambiguous. Germline loops: CDR1 DFQATT, CDR2 SNEGSKA (reference sequence). The CDR3 has 14 residues. Trimming removed 2 bases at V and 7 bases at J, with 14 bases between. CDR3 DNA: TGCAGTGCTAGACCTCGTTGGTTGAACGGGGAGCTGTTTTTT. Translated, it gives CSARPRWLNGELFF.

This clonotype was counted many times. The CDR3 bases are TGTGCTACCTACCCGGGACCCAACACCGGGGAGCTGTTTTTT. The encoded protein is CATYPGPNTGELFF. The chain uses TRBV12-5 and TRBJ2-2; the D call may be TRBD1 or TRBD2 (5 bases each). Germline V gene lookup returns CDR1 LGHNT and CDR2 FRNRAP. Trimming took 10 bases from V and 2 from J, leaving 14 bases between them. The CDR3 is 14 amino acids.

This chain links TRBV28 with TRBJ1-2, with TRBD1 matching 7 bases. This CDR3 spans 13 amino acids. V lost 5 bases and J lost 2; bases outside the gene matches: 2. Germline-derived CDR1 and CDR2 are MDHEN and SYDVKM. The chain's CDR3 is CASSTTGNYGYTF. The CDR3 DNA reads as TGTGCCAGCAGTACGACAGGGAACTATGGCTACACCTTC.

The sample holds many counts of this clonotype. The chain carries TRBV6-1 and TRBJ2-1; no reliable D call. Deletions cut 3 bases from V and 8 bases from J, with 2 bases between. The germline gives CDR1 MNHNS, CDR2 SASEGT. The CDR3 is made up of 10 amino acids. The CDR3 here is CASSDYEQFF. CDR3 coding DNA: TGTGCCAGCAGTGACTATGAGCAGTTCTTC.

By proportion, this clonotype is medium-sized. The chain combines TRBV2 with TRBJ1-5, with D perhaps matching TRBD1 (6 bases). The CDR3 has 13 amino acids. With 5 bases removed from V and 7 bases from J, the gap between germline ends came to 12 bases. Looked up from germline, CDR1 is SNHLY and CDR2 is FYNNEI. The CDR3 coding sequence is TGTGCCAGCAGTTACCACAGGGAACAGCCCCAGCATTTT. It codes for CASSYHREQPQHF. The variable domain in full, with the rest retrieved from reference TRBV2 and TRBJ1-5, is EPEVTQTPSHQVTQMGQEVILRCVPISNHLYFYWYRQILGQKVEFLVSFYNNEISEKSEIFDDQFSVERPDGSNFTLKIRSTKLEDSAMYFCASSYHREQPQHFGDGTRLSIL.

Relative to its sample, this clonotype is medium-sized. The V gene is TRBV20-1, the J gene TRBJ1-1, with TRBD1 matching 7 bases. Germline V CDR1 and CDR2: DFQATT, SNEGSKA (reference sequence). Unmatched junction bases numbered 3, after V lost 5 bases and J lost 3 bases. The CDR3 is 12 amino acids. CDR3 loop: CSARQGDTEAFF. In DNA, the CDR3 is TGCAGTGCTCGTCAGGGGGACACTGAAGCTTTCTTT.

The chain carries TRBV19 and TRBJ1-5; 7 bases map to TRBD1. From germline, CDR1 is LNHDA and CDR2 SQIVND (reference sequence). Trimming took 4 bases from V and 4 from J; bases not matched to a gene: 7. This CDR3 has 15 amino acids. The CDR3 bases are TGTGCCAGTAGTAACAGGGGAATTTGGAATCAGCCCCAGCATTTT. As protein: CASSNRGIWNQPQHF.

In its sample, this clonotype was seen many times. The V call is TRBV6-1, the J call TRBJ1-1; no clear D. The germline V gene encodes CDR1 MNHNS and CDR2 SASEGT. This CDR3 spans 12 amino acids. V was cut by 8 bases and J by 1 base, with 8 bases left in between. CDR3 in amino acids: CASGPANTEAFF. In nucleotides, the CDR3 is TGTGCCAGCGGTCCGGCGAACACTGAAGCTTTCTTT.

Ten or more counts support this clonotype. The V call is TRBV30, the J call TRBJ1-2; TRBD1 agrees at 9 bases. V was clipped by 2 bases and J by 4 bases; unmatched bases: 5. The germline CDR1 and CDR2 sequences are GTSNPN and SVGIG (reference sequence). This CDR3 spans 14 amino acids. The CDR3 protein is CAWSSGTGTYGYTF. The CDR3 nucleotides read TGTGCCTGGAGTTCCGGGACAGGGACCTATGGCTACACCTTC. The complete variable domain, with remaining parts taken from reference TRBV30 and TRBJ1-2, reads SQTIHQWPATLVQPVGSPLSLECTVEGTSNPNLYWYRQAAGRGLQLLFYSVGIGQISSEVPQNLSASRPQDRQFILSSKKLLLSDSGFYLCAWSSGTGTYGYTFGSGTRLTVV.

This clonotype is labeled as medium-sized. The V gene is TRBV12-3 or TRBV12-4, the J gene TRBJ1-1; 8 nucleotides match TRBD1. The V segment lost 5 bases and the J segment 11 bases; nucleotides outside the gene matches: 10. The CDR3 consists of 13 residues. CDR3 DNA: TGTGCCAGCAGTCCTAATACCGGGACAGGCGCTTTCTTT. Its translation: CASSPNTGTGAFF.

This clonotype qualifies as medium-sized (0.01 to 0.1%). The chain couples TRBV20-1 to TRBJ2-1, with no clear D. The V and J ends lost 3 bases and 7 bases respectively, with 13 bases between them. Germline values: CDR1 DFQATT, CDR2 SNEGSKA (reference sequence). This CDR3 comprises 13 residues. The CDR3 reads CSASSESPNEQFF. The CDR3 DNA sequence: TGCAGTGCTAGTTCTGAGTCGCCTAATGAGCAGTTCTTC.

The V call is TRBV7-2, the J call TRBJ2-7; 9 bases align to TRBD1. This CDR3 contains 15 residues. V lost 6 bases and J lost 3; bases outside the gene matches: 9. Germline-derived CDR1 and CDR2 are SGHTA and FQGNSA. CDR3 sequence: CASRSAGTGIYEQYF. The CDR3 nucleotides are TGTGCCAGCAGGTCCGCCGGGACAGGGATCTACGAGCAGTACTTC.

The sample holds many counts of this clonotype. This chain links TRBV7-2 with TRBJ2-1, with 7 bases that match TRBD2. The CDR3 has 18 residues. J lost 2 bases, V lost 0 bases, and 10 bases had no gene match. Per the germline V gene, CDR1 is SGHTA and CDR2 is FQGNSA. The CDR3 spells CASSLAHRGGAPYNEQFF. The CDR3 coding sequence is TGTGCCAGCAGCTTAGCTCACCGCGGGGGTGCACCCTACAATGAGCAGTTCTTC.

This clonotype counts as medium-sized. V is TRBV12-3 or TRBV12-4 and J is TRBJ1-6; TRBD1 is a possible D gene (5 bases). With 6 bases removed from V and 7 bases from J, the gap between germline ends came to 10 bases. This CDR3 is built from 13 residues. CDR3 loop: CASRGGINSPLHF. The CDR3 nucleotides are TGTGCCAGCAGGGGGGGGATCAATTCACCCCTCCACTTT.

Ten or more counts support this clonotype. This chain connects TRBV5-1 to TRBJ1-4; 8 bases match TRBD1. After removal of 5 bases from V and 1 base from J, the junction contained 4 bases not matched to a gene. Germline CDR1 reads SGHRS; CDR2 reads YFSETQ. This CDR3 is 15 amino acids long. CDR3 DNA sequence: TGCGCCAGCAGGTCAGGGGGCAGAACTAATGAAAAACTGTTTTTT. Encoded protein: CASRSGGRTNEKLFF.

By share, this clonotype ranks as medium-sized. This rearrangement joins TRBV6-6 to TRBJ2-1; 10 bases agree with TRBD1. The CDR3 contains 17 residues. CDR1 is MNHNY and CDR2 is SVGAGI in the germline V gene (reference sequence). V was pared by 0 bases and J by 7 bases, with 9 bases of the junction left unmatched. Here the CDR3 reads CASSYSNPTGGWNEQFF. The CDR3 bases are TGTGCCAGCAGTTACTCGAATCCGACAGGGGGCTGGAATGAGCAGTTCTTC.

This clonotype ranks as medium-sized. This rearrangement joins TRBV19 to TRBJ2-6, with D perhaps TRBD2 (5 bases). Germline V gene sequence: CDR1 LNHDA, CDR2 SQIVND (reference sequence). V was pared by 7 bases and J by 2 bases, with 12 bases between. The CDR3 is 15 residues long. The CDR3 protein is CASKDVEAGANVLTF. CDR3 sequence (DNA): TGTGCCAGTAAAGATGTGGAGGCTGGGGCCAACGTCCTGACTTTC.

This clonotype was found a few times. The chain links TRBV12-5 to TRBJ2-3; 8 bases agree with TRBD1. CDR3 length equals 15 residues. The V gene's germline CDR1 is LGHNT and CDR2 FRNRAP. The V and J ends lost 6 bases and 1 base, in that order; junction bases with no gene match: 6. The CDR3 bases are TGTGCTAGTGGGGGAGACAGGGGAGGCACAGATACGCAGTATTTT. It translates to CASGGDRGGTDTQYF.

This clonotype was counted many times. The gene calls are TRBV27 and TRBJ2-3; D not resolved. This CDR3 is 16 amino acids long. With 5 bases removed from V and 0 bases from J, the gap between germline ends came to 15 bases. Germline CDR1 and CDR2: MNHEY and SMNVEV (reference sequence). Written as DNA, the CDR3 is TGTGCCAGCAGTCCAACTATCGAGCCTAGCACAGATACGCAGTATTTT. Encoded protein: CASSPTIEPSTDTQYF.